The 24 T cell receptor beta chains given below trace back to one sample, sequenced in a study of beta chain features in type 1 diabetes. Sequenced material consisted of expressed TCRB transcripts (all of the isolated RNA was reverse transcribed). Sequenced by immunoSEQ multiplex PCR; TCRdb stores in-frame clones only, minus some. The repertoire holds more than 350,000 clones, about an eighth seen once, with approximately 0.045% in the top ten. What was sequenced was naive CD4+ T cells from blood. The source is a young woman in good health.

This clone turned up a few times. This chain joins TRBV29-1 and TRBJ1-3; a possible D gene is TRBD1 (5 bases). This CDR3 region has 13 residues. Trimming took 7 bases from V and 2 from J, leaving 12 bases between them. From germline, CDR1 is SQVTM and CDR2 ANQGSEA. The CDR3 DNA is TGCAGCGCCCAAGGGACGACTGGAAACACCATATATTTT. Translating gives CSAQGTTGNTIYF.

The sample holds a few counts of this clone. In DNA, the CDR3 is TGTGCCAGCAGCTCGGTCGAAGGGGCCGTGTTGGATGAGCAGTTCTTC. Residues: CASSSVEGAVLDEQFF. J is TRBJ2-1 and V is TRBV7-6; maybe TRBD1 (5 bases). The germline CDR1 and CDR2 sequences are SGHVS and FNYEAQ. The length of the CDR3 is 16 residues. Trimming took off 4 bases at V and 8 bases at J, with 21 bases between the two ends. Variable domain in full (rest from reference TRBV7-6 and TRBJ2-1): GAGVSQSPRYKVTKRGQDVALRCDPISGHVSLYWYRQALGQGPEFLTYFNYEAQQDKSGLPNDRFSAERPEGSISTLTIQRTEQRDSAMYRCASSSVEGAVLDEQFFGPGTRLTVL.

This clone was observed a single time. The chain couples TRBV7-2 to TRBJ2-7, with TRBD2 matching 10 bases. Germline values: CDR1 SGHTA, CDR2 FQGNSA. Germline trimming cut 4 bases from V and 3 bases from J; bases unmatched to any gene: 9. CDR3 length: 16 residues. The CDR3 DNA is TGTGCCAGCAGCTCCTCCGGGGCTAGCGGGAGCTACGAGCAGTACTTC. Its protein product is CASSSSGASGSYEQYF.

This clone has more than one count but fewer than ten. The V call is TRBV9, the J call TRBJ2-1; maybe TRBD2 (6 bases). CDR3 size: 16 residues. The germline V and J ends were trimmed by 0 bases and 2 bases, with 12 bases remaining between them. Germline V gene lookup returns CDR1 SGDLS and CDR2 YYNGEE. The CDR3 nucleotides are TGTGCCAGCAGCGTAGGCCGGAGGGCCCCCTACAATGAGCAGTTCTTC. As protein: CASSVGRRAPYNEQFF.

This rearrangement joins TRBV4-1 to TRBJ1-1; maybe TRBD1 (5 bases). The CDR3 contains 16 residues. Trimming pared 1 base from V and 1 base from J, leaving 13 bases between. Per the germline V gene, CDR1 is MGHRA and CDR2 is YSYEKL. CDR3 sequence: CASSQVGRGENTEAFF. The CDR3, as DNA: TGCGCCAGCAGCCAAGTAGGTAGGGGAGAGAACACTGAAGCTTTCTTT.

The CDR3 spells CASSLELAGEQYF. Here the CDR3 DNA reads TGCGCCAGCAGCTTGGAACTAGCGGGAGAGCAGTACTTC. The genes are TRBV5-1 and TRBJ2-7; 10 bases agree with TRBD2. The V and J ends lost 0 bases and 7 bases, in that order; junction bases with no gene match: 1. Germline lookup yields CDR1 SGHRS and CDR2 YFSETQ. The CDR3 extends over 13 amino acids.

This clone came up a few times. V usage is TRBV28 and J usage is TRBJ1-2; 8 nucleotides align to TRBD1. Unmatched junction bases numbered 5, after V lost 10 bases and J lost 1 base. The CDR3 has 13 amino acids. The germline CDR1 and CDR2 sequences are MDHEN and SYDVKM. This chain's CDR3 is CATRTGHNYGYTF. The CDR3 DNA sequence: TGTGCCACCCGGACAGGGCATAACTATGGCTACACCTTC.

Concerning this clone: This CDR3 is also generated by other DNA sequences in the sample. The rearrangement uses TRBV2 and TRBJ2-5; D remains ambiguous. Trimming shortened V by 1 base and J by 0 bases, and 6 bases separated the two germline ends. Germline lookup yields CDR1 SNHLY and CDR2 FYNNEI. This CDR3 is 14 amino acids long. The CDR3 sequence is CASSEGRNQETQYF. The CDR3 DNA is TGTGCCAGCAGTGAAGGAAGGAACCAAGAGACCCAGTACTTC.

There are a few counts of this clone. The chain recombines TRBV5-1 with TRBJ2-5; D is possibly TRBD2 (5 bases). Germline V CDR1 and CDR2: SGHRS, YFSETQ. Trimming left V 4 bases short and J 4 bases short, with 11 bases between. This CDR3 has 13 residues. The CDR3, as DNA: TGCGCCAGCAGCCCAACTAGGCCAGAGACCCAGTACTTC. This translates into CASSPTRPETQYF.

The sample holds a few counts of this clone. The J gene is TRBJ2-1, the V gene TRBV6-5, with D possibly matching TRBD1 (6 bases). V was cut by 2 bases and J by 0 bases, with 11 bases left in between. Germline lookup yields CDR1 MNHEY and CDR2 SVGAGI. The CDR3 length is 16 residues. The CDR3 nucleotides read TGTGCCAGCAGTTACCAACAGGGCAGCTCCTACAATGAGCAGTTCTTC. This encodes CASSYQQGSSYNEQFF.

V usage is TRBV9 and J usage is TRBJ2-5; D perhaps matches TRBD1 (6 bases). Germline V CDR1 and CDR2: SGDLS, YYNGEE. V lost 3 bases, J lost 7 bases, and 16 bases lay in between. The CDR3 has 14 amino acids. Here the CDR3 reads CASSALSGTRTQYF. DNA for the CDR3: TGTGCCAGCAGCGCCCTGTCCGGGACAAGGACCCAGTACTTC.

The rearrangement uses TRBV27 and TRBJ1-2, with 7 bases lining up with TRBD1. CDR1 is MNHEY, CDR2 SMNVEV, per germline (reference sequence). Losses at the gene ends were 5 bases for V and 4 bases for J; bases not matched to a gene: 7. This CDR3 contains 14 residues. The CDR3 region has the DNA TGTGCCAGCAGTCACAGGGGCCCCGGCTATGGCTACACCTTC. This translates into CASSHRGPGYGYTF.

Of note for this clone: This specimen includes other DNA sequences encoding the same CDR3. The chain combines TRBV29-1 with TRBJ2-1; 8 nucleotides line up with TRBD1. CDR1 and CDR2 (germline): SQVTM, ANQGSEA. V was clipped by 7 bases and J by 4 bases; unmatched bases: 6. The CDR3 totals 13 residues. The CDR3 DNA follows: TGCAGCGGTCAGACAGGGGTGTACAATGAGCAGTTCTTC. It translates to CSGQTGVYNEQFF.

This clone occurred a few times. The V call is TRBV7-3, the J call TRBJ2-3, with D tentatively TRBD2 (7 bases). CDR1 is SGHTA and CDR2 is FQGTGA in the germline V gene. The CDR3 is made up of 14 amino acids. V lost 4 bases and J 6 bases, leaving 14 bases between the germline ends. CDR3 sequence: CASSSMGGQDTQYF. DNA of the CDR3: TGTGCCAGCAGCTCCATGGGGGGGCAGGATACGCAGTATTTT. Filled out from reference TRBV7-3 and TRBJ2-3, the complete variable domain reads GAGVSQTPSNKVTEKGKYVELRCDPISGHTALYWYRQSLGQGPEFLIYFQGTGAADDSGLPNDRFFAVRPEGSVSTLKIQRTERGDSAVYLCASSSMGGQDTQYFGPGTRLTVL.

Only a few counts were recorded for this clone. The rearrangement joins TRBV9 to TRBJ1-1; a weak D match, TRBD1 (6 bases). V lost 3 bases to trimming and J lost 6 bases, with 18 bases between them. The CDR3 runs 15 residues. Germline V CDR1 and CDR2: SGDLS, YYNGEE. As DNA, the CDR3 is TGTGCCAGCAGCGGCCTACCGGGACAAGTGGCTGAAGCTTTCTTT. This codes for CASSGLPGQVAEAFF.

This clone occurred a few times. The chain employs TRBV16 and TRBJ1-2, with 11 bases identical to TRBD1. The CDR3 runs 15 residues. Germline assignment: CDR1 KGHSY and CDR2 FQNENV. Unmatched junction bases numbered 5, after V lost 4 bases and J lost 4 bases. The CDR3 nucleotides read TGTGCCAGCAGCCTCCGGACAGGGGGCAGCTATGGCTACACCTTC. Translating gives CASSLRTGGSYGYTF.

The gene calls are TRBV5-6 and TRBJ1-1, with D unresolved. CDR3 length: 13 amino acids. Trimming removed 4 bases at V and 0 bases at J, with 7 bases between. The germline gives CDR1 SGHDT, CDR2 YYEEEE. The CDR3 DNA reads as TGTGCCAGCAGCGGCGAGTTGAACACTGAAGCTTTCTTT. It translates to CASSGELNTEAFF.

The rearrangement links TRBV30 to TRBJ2-7; 9 bases agree with TRBD1. Germline CDR1 is GTSNPN and CDR2 is SVGIG (reference sequence). The CDR3 loop spans 13 amino acids. The V segment lost 2 bases and the J segment 4 bases; nucleotides outside the gene matches: 3. CDR3 nucleotides: TGTGCCTGGAGTCACAGGGGGCGTTACGAGCAGTACTTC. Translated: CAWSHRGRYEQYF.

This chain connects TRBV7-9 to TRBJ2-4, with a tentative D call TRBD1 (5 bases). The CDR3 has 15 amino acids. CDR1 is SEHNR and CDR2 is FQNEAQ in the germline V gene (reference sequence). The V gene lost 5 bases and the J gene lost 0 bases, with 11 bases spanning the gap. The CDR3 spells CASSGWTLAKNIQYF. CDR3 bases: TGTGCCAGCAGCGGGTGGACACTAGCCAAAAACATTCAGTACTTC.

The chain joins TRBV28 to TRBJ1-2; 7 positions agree with TRBD1. This CDR3 region has 17 residues. Trimming removed 6 bases from V and 11 bases from J; junction bases left unmatched: 24. Germline V lookup: CDR1 MDHEN, CDR2 SYDVKM. The CDR3, as DNA: TGTGCCAGCAGCTGGTCATCGTCAGGGGGGGATCCCCGCATTTACACCTTC. Translated, it gives CASSWSSSGGDPRIYTF.

This clone was picked up a small number of times. This rearrangement joins TRBV4-2 to TRBJ2-1, with 11 nucleotides matching TRBD2. The CDR3 totals 16 residues. Germline V gene lookup returns CDR1 LGHNA and CDR2 YNFKEQ. The ends lost 1 base at V and 7 bases at J; junction bases unmatched: 6. CDR3 loop: CASSQVLAGGPNEQFF. In nucleotides, the CDR3 is TGTGCCAGCAGCCAAGTGCTAGCGGGAGGACCAAATGAGCAGTTCTTC.

This clone was counted a few times. The rearrangement uses TRBV7-9 and TRBJ1-2; D ambiguous. V lost 0 bases, J lost 4 bases, and 9 bases lay in between. The CDR3 is made up of 14 amino acids. Per the germline V gene, CDR1 is SEHNR and CDR2 is FQNEAQ (reference sequence). The CDR3 DNA reads as TGTGCCAGCAGCTTAGCGTCGGCAGCCTATGGCTACACCTTC. Protein product: CASSLASAAYGYTF.

This clone was seen a few times. The genes are TRBV7-2 and TRBJ2-7, with D perhaps matching TRBD1 (5 bases). This CDR3 contains 13 residues. V was shortened by 5 bases and J by 4 bases, with 12 bases between the two germline ends. CDR1 SGHTA and CDR2 FQGNSA come from the germline V gene. CDR3 DNA sequence: TGTGCCAGCAGCAACCAGGGCGGATACGAGCAGTACGTC. This encodes CASSNQGGYEQYV.

This clone showed up just a few times. The chain has TRBV11-3 and TRBJ2-5; possible D gene TRBD2, 6 bases. Germline V lookup: CDR1 SGHNT, CDR2 YENEEA. The CDR3 runs to 17 residues. Trimming took off 7 bases at V and 3 bases at J, with 24 bases between the two ends. The CDR3 reads CASTKGLVGGVKETQYF. CDR3 bases: TGTGCCAGCACCAAAGGGTTGGTCGGGGGAGTAAAAGAGACCCAGTACTTC.